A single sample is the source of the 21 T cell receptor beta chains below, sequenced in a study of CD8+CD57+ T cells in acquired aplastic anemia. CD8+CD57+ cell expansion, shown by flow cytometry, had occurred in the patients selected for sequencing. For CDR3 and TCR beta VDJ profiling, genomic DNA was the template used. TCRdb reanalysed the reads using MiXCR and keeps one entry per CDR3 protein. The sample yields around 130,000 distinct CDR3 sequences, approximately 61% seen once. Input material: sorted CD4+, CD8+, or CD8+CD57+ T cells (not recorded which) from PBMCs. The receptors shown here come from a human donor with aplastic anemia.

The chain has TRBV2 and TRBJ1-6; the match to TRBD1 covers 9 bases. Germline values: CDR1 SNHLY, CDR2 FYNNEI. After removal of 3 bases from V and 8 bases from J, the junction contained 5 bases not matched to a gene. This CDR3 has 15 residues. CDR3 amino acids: CASSDATGGDSPLHF. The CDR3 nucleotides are TGTGCCAGCAGTGACGCGACAGGGGGAGATTCACCCCTCCACTTT.

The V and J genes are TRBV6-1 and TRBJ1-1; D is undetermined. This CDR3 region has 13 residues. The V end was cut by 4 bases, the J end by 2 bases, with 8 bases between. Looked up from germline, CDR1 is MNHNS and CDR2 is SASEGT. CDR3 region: CASSGFINTEAFF. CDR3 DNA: TGTGCCAGCAGTGGATTCATTAACACTGAAGCTTTCTTT.

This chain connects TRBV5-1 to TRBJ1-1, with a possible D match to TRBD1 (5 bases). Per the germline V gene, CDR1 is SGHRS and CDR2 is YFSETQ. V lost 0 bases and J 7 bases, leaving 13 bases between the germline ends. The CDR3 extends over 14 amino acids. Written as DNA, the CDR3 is TGCGCCAGCAGCTTGGCCCTCAACGGGGGTGAAGCTTTCTTT. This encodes CASSLALNGGEAFF.

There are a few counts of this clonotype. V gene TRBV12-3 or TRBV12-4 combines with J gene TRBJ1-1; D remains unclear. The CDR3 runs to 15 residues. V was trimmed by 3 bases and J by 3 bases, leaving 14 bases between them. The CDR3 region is CASSFDFARDTEAFF. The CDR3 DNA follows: TGTGCCAGCAGTTTCGATTTTGCGCGGGACACTGAAGCTTTCTTT.

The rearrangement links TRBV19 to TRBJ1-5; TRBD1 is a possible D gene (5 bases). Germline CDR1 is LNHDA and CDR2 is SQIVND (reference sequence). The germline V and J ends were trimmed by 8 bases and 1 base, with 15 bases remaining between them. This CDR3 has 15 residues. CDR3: CASQYGGTSNQPQHF. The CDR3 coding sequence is TGTGCCAGTCAGTATGGGGGGACGAGCAATCAGCCCCAGCATTTT.

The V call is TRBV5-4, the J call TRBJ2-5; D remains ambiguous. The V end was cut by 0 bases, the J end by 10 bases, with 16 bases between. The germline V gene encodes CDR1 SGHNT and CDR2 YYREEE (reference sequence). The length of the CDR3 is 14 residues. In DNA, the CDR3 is TGTGCCAGCAGCTTGGGGTTCTCCAACTTGGGCCAGTACTTC. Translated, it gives CASSLGFSNLGQYF.

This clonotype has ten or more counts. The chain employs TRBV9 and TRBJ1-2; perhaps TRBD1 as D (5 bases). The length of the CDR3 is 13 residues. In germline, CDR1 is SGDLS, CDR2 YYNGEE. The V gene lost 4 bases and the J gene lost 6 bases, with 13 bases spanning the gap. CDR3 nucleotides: TGTGCCAGCAGCCCCGGGGCAGCTGATGGCTACACCTTC. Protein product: CASSPGAADGYTF.

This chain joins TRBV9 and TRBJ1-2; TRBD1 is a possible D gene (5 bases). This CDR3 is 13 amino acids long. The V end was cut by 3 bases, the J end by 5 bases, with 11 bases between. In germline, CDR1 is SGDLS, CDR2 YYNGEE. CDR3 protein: CASSDRTGYGYTF. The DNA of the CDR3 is TGTGCCAGCAGCGACAGGACGGGGTATGGCTACACCTTC.

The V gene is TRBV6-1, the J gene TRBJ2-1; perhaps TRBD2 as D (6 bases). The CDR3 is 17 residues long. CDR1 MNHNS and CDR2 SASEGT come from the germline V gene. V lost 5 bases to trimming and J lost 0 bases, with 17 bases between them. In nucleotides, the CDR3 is TGTGCCAGCAGTCCTCTTGGAGGGACGGGCTCCTACAATGAGCAGTTCTTC. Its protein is CASSPLGGTGSYNEQFF.

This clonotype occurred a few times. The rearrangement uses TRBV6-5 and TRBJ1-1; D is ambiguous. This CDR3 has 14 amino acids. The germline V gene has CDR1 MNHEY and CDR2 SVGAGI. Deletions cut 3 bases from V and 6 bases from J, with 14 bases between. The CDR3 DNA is TGTGCCAGCAGTTATTCGGCTGGAGGGCCTGAAGCTTTCTTT. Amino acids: CASSYSAGGPEAFF.

CDR3 nucleotide sequence: TGTGCCAGCAGGGAAGGAAAGGGAAACTCCGGAAACACCATATATTTT. This encodes CASREGKGNSGNTIYF. The chain joins TRBV25-1 to TRBJ1-3; D remains unclear. Germline CDR1 reads MGHDK; CDR2 reads SYGVNS. V shed 6 bases and J shed 4 bases, with 19 bases lying between them. The CDR3 runs to 16 residues.

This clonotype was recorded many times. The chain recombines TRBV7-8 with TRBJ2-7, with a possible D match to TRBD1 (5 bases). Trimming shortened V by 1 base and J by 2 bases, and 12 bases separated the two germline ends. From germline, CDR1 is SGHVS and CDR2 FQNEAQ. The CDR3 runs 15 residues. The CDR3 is CASSLEVGRAYEQYF. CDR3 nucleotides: TGTGCCAGCAGCTTAGAGGTGGGGCGAGCCTACGAGCAGTACTTC.

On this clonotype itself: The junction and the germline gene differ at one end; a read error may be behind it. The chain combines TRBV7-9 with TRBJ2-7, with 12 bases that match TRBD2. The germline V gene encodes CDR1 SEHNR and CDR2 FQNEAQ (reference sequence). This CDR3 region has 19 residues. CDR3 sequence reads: CASSPETSGSLRLFPEQHF. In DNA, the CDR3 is TGTGCCAGCAGTCCCGAGACTAGCGGGAGTCTTCGTCTCTTCCCCGAGCAGCACTTC.

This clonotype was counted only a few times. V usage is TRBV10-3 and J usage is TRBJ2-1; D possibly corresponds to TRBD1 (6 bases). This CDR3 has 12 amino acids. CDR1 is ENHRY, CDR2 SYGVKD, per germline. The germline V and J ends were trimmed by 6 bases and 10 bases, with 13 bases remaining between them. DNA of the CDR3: TGTGCCATCAGGGATACAGGGTACGAGCAGTTCTTC. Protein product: CAIRDTGYEQFF.

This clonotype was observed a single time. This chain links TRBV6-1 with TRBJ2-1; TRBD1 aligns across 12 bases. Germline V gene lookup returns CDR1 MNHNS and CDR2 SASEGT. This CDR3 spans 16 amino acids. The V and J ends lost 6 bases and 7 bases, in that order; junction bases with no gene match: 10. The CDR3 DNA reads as TGTGCCAGCAGCCTAATCGGGACAGGGGGCAGGAATGAGCAGTTCTTC. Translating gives CASSLIGTGGRNEQFF.

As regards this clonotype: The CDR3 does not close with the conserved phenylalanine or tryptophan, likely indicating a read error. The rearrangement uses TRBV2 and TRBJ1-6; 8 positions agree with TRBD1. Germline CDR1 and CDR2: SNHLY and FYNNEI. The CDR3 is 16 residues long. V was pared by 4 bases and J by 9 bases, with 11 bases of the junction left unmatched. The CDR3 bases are TGTGCCAGCAGTGGAGGGGGAGGACAGGGAGGTTCACCCCTCCACCTT. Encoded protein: CASSGGGGQGGSPLHL.

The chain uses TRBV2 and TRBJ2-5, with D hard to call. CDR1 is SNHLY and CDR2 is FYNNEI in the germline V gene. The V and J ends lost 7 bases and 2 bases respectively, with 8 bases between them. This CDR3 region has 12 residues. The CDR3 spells CASTARQETQYF. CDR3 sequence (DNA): TGTGCCAGCACGGCGAGACAAGAGACCCAGTACTTC.

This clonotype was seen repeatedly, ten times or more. The CDR3: CASSLGGRGETQYF. CDR3 bases: TGTGCCAGCAGTTTAGGAGGGAGGGGAGAGACCCAGTACTTC. The chain joins TRBV27 to TRBJ2-5; 7 bases are a match to TRBD2. The CDR3 totals 14 residues. After removal of 2 bases from V and 4 bases from J, the junction contained 4 bases not matched to a gene. Per the germline V gene, CDR1 is MNHEY and CDR2 is SMNVEV (reference sequence).

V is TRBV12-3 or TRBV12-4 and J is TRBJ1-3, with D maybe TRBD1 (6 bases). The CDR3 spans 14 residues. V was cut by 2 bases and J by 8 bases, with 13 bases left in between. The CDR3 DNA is TGTGCCAGCAGTTTATCCGGGGGCTGGGACACCATATATTTT. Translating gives CASSLSGGWDTIYF.

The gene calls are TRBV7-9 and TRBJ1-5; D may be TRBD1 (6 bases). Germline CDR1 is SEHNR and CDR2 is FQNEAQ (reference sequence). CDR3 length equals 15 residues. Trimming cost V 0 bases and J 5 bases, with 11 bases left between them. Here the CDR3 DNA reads TGTGCCAGCAGCTTAGCAGGACAGTCGTATCAGCCCCAGCATTTT. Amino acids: CASSLAGQSYQPQHF.

CDR3 amino acids: CSVEGVSGRPYNEQFF. The CDR3 coding sequence is TGCAGCGTTGAAGGCGTTAGCGGGAGGCCCTACAATGAGCAGTTCTTC. The V and J genes are TRBV29-1 and TRBJ2-1; 10 bases align to TRBD2. The V and J ends lost 1 base and 2 bases, in that order; junction bases with no gene match: 5. Per the germline V gene, CDR1 is SQVTM and CDR2 is ANQGSEA. This CDR3 has 16 amino acids.